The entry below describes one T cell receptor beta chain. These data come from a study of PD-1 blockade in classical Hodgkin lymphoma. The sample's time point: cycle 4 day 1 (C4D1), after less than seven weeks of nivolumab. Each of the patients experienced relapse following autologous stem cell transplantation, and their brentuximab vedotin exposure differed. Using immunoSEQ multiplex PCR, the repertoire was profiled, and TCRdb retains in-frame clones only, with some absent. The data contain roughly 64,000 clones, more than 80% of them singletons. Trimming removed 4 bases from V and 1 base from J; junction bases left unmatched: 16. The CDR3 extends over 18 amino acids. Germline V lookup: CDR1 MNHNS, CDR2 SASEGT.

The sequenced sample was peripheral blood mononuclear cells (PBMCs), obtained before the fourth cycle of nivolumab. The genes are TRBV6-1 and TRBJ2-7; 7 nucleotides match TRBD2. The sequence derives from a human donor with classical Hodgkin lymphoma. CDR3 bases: TGTGCCAGCAGTGCCGGGACTACTCCTTTTAATCCATCCTACGAGCAGTACTTC. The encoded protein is CASSAGTTPFNPSYEQYF.